This is a list of T cell receptor beta chains from one sample in a study of immune cell composition in non-small cell lung cancer. Sequencing was performed with immunoSEQ multiplex PCR; in TCRdb, only in-frame clones are kept and a portion is missing. This sample has some 3,300 clones, with approximately 80% found just once. What was sequenced was non-adjacent lung tissue. The receptors originated from a human donor with non-small cell lung cancer. CDR3s include the opening cysteine and the closing phenylalanine or tryptophan. Fields, in order: clone size, J gene, D gene, V gene, CDR3 DNA, CDR3 protein. D genes are given only for firm matches. The size field is filled for only some rows; it gives once, few, many or a size class.

clone_size: .
j_call: TRBJ2-5
d_call: TRBD2
v_call: TRBV27
cdr3_nt: TGTGCCAGCATGGGGAGGGTCGGGACCCAGTACTTC
cdr3_aa: CASMGRVGTQYF

clone_size: few
j_call: TRBJ1-4
d_call: .
v_call: TRBV2
cdr3_nt: TGTGCCAGCAGTGAAAAGGGGTTTGCAACTAATGAAAAACTGTTTTTT
cdr3_aa: CASSEKGFATNEKLFF

clone_size: .
j_call: TRBJ1-2
d_call: .
v_call: TRBV28
cdr3_nt: TGTGCCAGCAGTTTGGGGGAACCTAACTATGGCTACACCTTC
cdr3_aa: CASSLGEPNYGYTF

clone_size: .
j_call: TRBJ2-1
d_call: .
v_call: TRBV18
cdr3_nt: TGTGCCAGCTCACCACGGGATTGGGGGGAGCAGTTCTTC
cdr3_aa: CASSPRDWGEQFF

clone_size: once
j_call: TRBJ1-1
d_call: TRBD1
v_call: TRBV18
cdr3_nt: TGTGCCAGCTCAAGGGGGACAGCGAACACTGAAGCTTTCTTT
cdr3_aa: CASSRGTANTEAFF

clone_size: once
j_call: TRBJ2-7
d_call: .
v_call: TRBV10-3
cdr3_nt: TGTGCCATCACCGCGGGAACCTTATTGGACGAGCAGTACTTC
cdr3_aa: CAITAGTLLDEQYF

clone_size: .
j_call: TRBJ2-6
d_call: .
v_call: TRBV7-3
cdr3_nt: TGTGCCAGCAGCTTACAGGGTACCTCTGGGGCCAACGTCCTGACTTTC
cdr3_aa: CASSLQGTSGANVLTF

clone_size: .
j_call: TRBJ2-7
d_call: .
v_call: TRBV7-9
cdr3_nt: TGTGCCAGCGGCACGACGATGGGGGGAAGCTACGAGCAGTACTTC
cdr3_aa: CASGTTMGGSYEQYF

clone_size: .
j_call: TRBJ2-7
d_call: TRBD2
v_call: TRBV5-1
cdr3_nt: TGCGCCAGCAGCTTGGCCAGGGGCGGGAGGACCTACGAGCAGTACTTC
cdr3_aa: CASSLARGGRTYEQYF

clone_size: .
j_call: TRBJ2-1
d_call: TRBD2
v_call: TRBV5-6
cdr3_nt: TGTGCCAGCAGCTCGTTAGCGGGAGGTGTGCACAATGAGCAGTTCTTC
cdr3_aa: CASSSLAGGVHNEQFF

clone_size: .
j_call: TRBJ2-5
d_call: .
v_call: TRBV9
cdr3_nt: TGTGCCAGCAGCGTGCAGGGCGGATATGAAGAGACCCAGTACTTC
cdr3_aa: CASSVQGGYEETQYF

clone_size: few
j_call: TRBJ2-2
d_call: TRBD1
v_call: TRBV28
cdr3_nt: TGTGCCAGCAGGCCCTCACAGGGGGCATCCGGGGAGCTGTTTTTT
cdr3_aa: CASRPSQGASGELFF

clone_size: .
j_call: TRBJ2-5
d_call: TRBD1
v_call: TRBV5-7
cdr3_nt: TGTGCCAGCAGCGGACCCCGGGACAGGGGCACAGGGTTTCAAGAGACCCAGTACTTC
cdr3_aa: CASSGPRDRGTGFQETQYF

clone_size: .
j_call: TRBJ2-1
d_call: TRBD2
v_call: TRBV7-6
cdr3_nt: TGTGCCAGCAGCTCGACTAGCGGGGGGGCTTGGGATGAGCAGTTCTTC
cdr3_aa: CASSSTSGGAWDEQFF

clone_size: .
j_call: TRBJ2-5
d_call: TRBD2
v_call: TRBV11-2
cdr3_nt: TGTGCCAGCAGCTTGGAGCGGGGGGGGGAGACCCAGTACTTC
cdr3_aa: CASSLERGGETQYF

clone_size: .
j_call: TRBJ2-1
d_call: TRBD2
v_call: TRBV4-1
cdr3_nt: TGCGCCAGCAGCCAAGTACCGGGGCTAGCGGAATACAATGAGCAGTTCTTC
cdr3_aa: CASSQVPGLAEYNEQFF

clone_size: .
j_call: TRBJ2-1
d_call: .
v_call: TRBV30
cdr3_nt: TGTGCCTGGAGTAAGGCGCGGGAGCAGTTCTTC
cdr3_aa: CAWSKAREQFF

clone_size: .
j_call: TRBJ2-3
d_call: .
v_call: TRBV18
cdr3_nt: TGTGCCAGCTCGCCCTCCGCAGATACGCAGTATTTT
cdr3_aa: CASSPSADTQYF

clone_size: .
j_call: TRBJ1-2
d_call: .
v_call: TRBV18
cdr3_nt: TGTGCCAGCTCACCAGGAGGAAACTATGGCTACACCTTC
cdr3_aa: CASSPGGNYGYTF

clone_size: .
j_call: TRBJ2-7
d_call: TRBD2
v_call: TRBV5-1
cdr3_nt: TGCGCCAGCAGCCCCCGGACTAGCGACCCATACGAGCAGTACTTC
cdr3_aa: CASSPRTSDPYEQYF

clone_size: .
j_call: TRBJ2-1
d_call: .
v_call: TRBV18
cdr3_nt: TGTGCCAGCTCAGGGGCACAGGGGAGGAAGTACAATGAGCAGTTCTTC
cdr3_aa: CASSGAQGRKYNEQFF

clone_size: once
j_call: TRBJ2-5
d_call: TRBD1
v_call: TRBV11-3
cdr3_nt: TGTGCCAGCAGCCCCGGGACAGGGGAAGAGACCCAGTACTTC
cdr3_aa: CASSPGTGEETQYF

clone_size: .
j_call: TRBJ2-4
d_call: .
v_call: TRBV6-6
cdr3_nt: TGTGCCAGCAGTCCGATAGCTGGGACAAGTAAAAACATTCAGTACTTC
cdr3_aa: CASSPIAGTSKNIQYF

clone_size: .
j_call: TRBJ1-2
d_call: TRBD1
v_call: TRBV6-6
cdr3_nt: TGTGCCAGCAGTAAGGCCTCGGGACAGGAGAGTGGCTACACCTTC
cdr3_aa: CASSKASGQESGYTF

clone_size: .
j_call: TRBJ2-2
d_call: .
v_call: TRBV7-3
cdr3_nt: TGTGCCAGCAGCAAAGGACATGACACCGGGGAGCTGTTTTTT
cdr3_aa: CASSKGHDTGELFF

clone_size: .
j_call: TRBJ2-1
d_call: .
v_call: TRBV5-5
cdr3_nt: TGTGCCAGCAGCACCAGCGGGTCCTCCTACAATGAGCAGTTCTTC
cdr3_aa: CASSTSGSSYNEQFF

clone_size: .
j_call: TRBJ1-5
d_call: TRBD1
v_call: TRBV19
cdr3_nt: TGTGCCAGTCGCCTAAACCGGGACAGGGTCAATCAGCCCCAGCATTTT
cdr3_aa: CASRLNRDRVNQPQHF

clone_size: .
j_call: TRBJ2-1
d_call: .
v_call: TRBV30
cdr3_nt: TGTGCCTGGAGTGGCCTAGACGGGGGCTCCTACAATGAGCAGTTCTTC
cdr3_aa: CAWSGLDGGSYNEQFF

clone_size: .
j_call: TRBJ1-1
d_call: .
v_call: TRBV12-5
cdr3_nt: TGTGCTAGTAAGATCTGGGGGGGTACTGAAGCTTTCTTT
cdr3_aa: CASKIWGGTEAFF

clone_size: .
j_call: TRBJ2-1
d_call: .
v_call: TRBV11-3
cdr3_nt: TGTGCCAGCAGCTTAGAGGGTACTAGAGGGGTAGATGAGCAGTTCTTC
cdr3_aa: CASSLEGTRGVDEQFF

clone_size: .
j_call: TRBJ2-3
d_call: .
v_call: TRBV7-9
cdr3_nt: TGTGCCAGCAGCTCTTCTCAGGGGACAGATACGCAGTATTTT
cdr3_aa: CASSSSQGTDTQYF

clone_size: .
j_call: TRBJ2-1
d_call: .
v_call: TRBV28
cdr3_nt: TGTGCCAGCAGTCCTATCTTAGGGGGAGGGCCCAATGAGCAGTTCTTC
cdr3_aa: CASSPILGGGPNEQFF

clone_size: .
j_call: TRBJ2-2
d_call: TRBD2
v_call: TRBV4-1
cdr3_nt: TGCGCCAGCAGCCAAGATCGGGGGGGTGACCTTATGAACACCGGGGAGCTGTTTTTT
cdr3_aa: CASSQDRGGDLMNTGELFF

clone_size: .
j_call: TRBJ1-3
d_call: TRBD1
v_call: TRBV15
cdr3_nt: TGTGCCACCAGCAGAGACCCAGGGGGGGTTAATGGAAACACCATATATTTT
cdr3_aa: CATSRDPGGVNGNTIYF

clone_size: .
j_call: TRBJ2-1
d_call: TRBD2
v_call: TRBV18
cdr3_nt: TGTGCCAGCTCACCACCTCGGACTAGCGGGAGCAATGAGCAGTTCTTC
cdr3_aa: CASSPPRTSGSNEQFF

clone_size: .
j_call: TRBJ2-5
d_call: TRBD1
v_call: TRBV6-1
cdr3_nt: TGTGCCGGACAGGACAGGGGAGAGACCCAGTACTTC
cdr3_aa: CAGQDRGETQYF

clone_size: .
j_call: TRBJ2-1
d_call: .
v_call: TRBV1
cdr3_nt: TGCACCAGCAGCCAAGGCCCCCCCGATAGCGGGAAAGGTCACAATGAGCAGTTCTTC
cdr3_aa: CTSSQGPPDSGKGHNEQFF

clone_size: .
j_call: TRBJ2-5
d_call: .
v_call: TRBV29-1
cdr3_nt: TGCAGCGTTGTCGGAGAGACCCAGTACTTC
cdr3_aa: CSVVGETQYF

clone_size: .
j_call: TRBJ2-7
d_call: TRBD1
v_call: TRBV4-1
cdr3_nt: TGCGCCAGCAGCCCAGTTCGGACAGGGGACTACGAGCAGTACTTC
cdr3_aa: CASSPVRTGDYEQYF

clone_size: .
j_call: TRBJ2-7
d_call: .
v_call: TRBV6-6
cdr3_nt: TGTGCCAGCAGTCTGACAGGCCGGTCCTCCTACGAGCAGTACTTC
cdr3_aa: CASSLTGRSSYEQYF

clone_size: .
j_call: TRBJ1-3
d_call: TRBD1
v_call: TRBV19
cdr3_nt: TGTGCCAGTACTATTTCCGGGACAGGGATTGGAAACACCATATATTTT
cdr3_aa: CASTISGTGIGNTIYF

clone_size: .
j_call: TRBJ2-5
d_call: .
v_call: TRBV7-9
cdr3_nt: TGTGCCAGCAGCTCTTCGACAGGCCAAGAGACCCAGTACTTC
cdr3_aa: CASSSSTGQETQYF

clone_size: once
j_call: TRBJ1-6
d_call: TRBD1
v_call: TRBV10-1
cdr3_nt: TGCGCCAGCAGTTACGGGACAGTGGATTCACCCCTCCACTTT
cdr3_aa: CASSYGTVDSPLHF

clone_size: .
j_call: TRBJ1-4
d_call: .
v_call: TRBV6-5
cdr3_nt: TGTGCCAGCAGGGTGAGGTTCGCAACTAATGAAAAACTGTTTTTT
cdr3_aa: CASRVRFATNEKLFF

clone_size: large
j_call: TRBJ2-7
d_call: TRBD2
v_call: TRBV11-2
cdr3_nt: TGTGCCAGCAGGCCTCTAGCGGGAGGTACCTTCTACGAGCAGTACTTC
cdr3_aa: CASRPLAGGTFYEQYF

clone_size: few
j_call: TRBJ1-4
d_call: TRBD1
v_call: TRBV6-1
cdr3_nt: TGTGCCAGCGGACGAGACAGGGGGCGCGATGAAAAACTGTTTTTT
cdr3_aa: CASGRDRGRDEKLFF

clone_size: few
j_call: TRBJ2-2
d_call: TRBD2
v_call: TRBV5-4
cdr3_nt: TGTGCCAGCAGATCCCCGGGACTAGCGGGAAACACCGGGGAGCTGTTTTTT
cdr3_aa: CASRSPGLAGNTGELFF

clone_size: .
j_call: TRBJ2-7
d_call: .
v_call: TRBV7-2
cdr3_nt: TGTGCCAGCAGCTTATTTCAGGGTCCCTACGAGCAGTACTTC
cdr3_aa: CASSLFQGPYEQYF

clone_size: .
j_call: TRBJ1-1
d_call: .
v_call: TRBV7-9
cdr3_nt: TGTGCCAGCAGCTTTGGGGAGGGTTCTCGAGCTTTCTTT
cdr3_aa: CASSFGEGSRAFF

clone_size: once
j_call: TRBJ2-1
d_call: TRBD1
v_call: TRBV6-5
cdr3_nt: TGTGCCAGCAGTATTGGGACAGTGGGATCCAATGAGCAGTTCTTC
cdr3_aa: CASSIGTVGSNEQFF

clone_size: .
j_call: TRBJ2-3
d_call: .
v_call: TRBV30
cdr3_nt: TGTGCCTGGAGCAGCCCTGAAGATACGCAGTATTTT
cdr3_aa: CAWSSPEDTQYF

clone_size: .
j_call: TRBJ1-2
d_call: .
v_call: TRBV6-1
cdr3_nt: TGTGCCAGCAGTGAAGCGGAATACTATGGCTACACCTTC
cdr3_aa: CASSEAEYYGYTF

clone_size: .
j_call: TRBJ2-6
d_call: .
v_call: TRBV6-4
cdr3_nt: TGTGCCAGCAGTGAAGAGGGAGGTGGGGCCAACGTCCTGACTTTC
cdr3_aa: CASSEEGGGANVLTF

clone_size: .
j_call: TRBJ1-1
d_call: TRBD1
v_call: TRBV15
cdr3_nt: TGTGCCACCAGCGCCCAGGACAGGGGGAACACTGAAGCTTTCTTT
cdr3_aa: CATSAQDRGNTEAFF

clone_size: .
j_call: TRBJ2-1
d_call: .
v_call: TRBV5-6
cdr3_nt: TGTGCCAGCTTCGGGACGACCTACAATGAGCAGTTCTTC
cdr3_aa: CASFGTTYNEQFF

clone_size: .
j_call: TRBJ2-1
d_call: TRBD2
v_call: TRBV6-4
cdr3_nt: TGTGCCAGCAGTAAGAGACCGGGACTAGGAGACGGTGAGCAGTTCTTC
cdr3_aa: CASSKRPGLGDGEQFF

clone_size: .
j_call: TRBJ2-1
d_call: TRBD2
v_call: TRBV28
cdr3_nt: TGTGCCAGCAGTTTTCCGTCTAGCGGCAACAATGAGCAGTTCTTC
cdr3_aa: CASSFPSSGNNEQFF

clone_size: .
j_call: TRBJ2-5
d_call: TRBD2
v_call: TRBV27
cdr3_nt: TGTGCCAGCACCCGACTAGCGGGAGGGCCAGAGACCCAGTACTTC
cdr3_aa: CASTRLAGGPETQYF

clone_size: .
j_call: TRBJ2-1
d_call: .
v_call: TRBV7-9
cdr3_nt: TGTGCCAGCAGCTTTAGTAGCCTAAATGAGCAGTTCTTC
cdr3_aa: CASSFSSLNEQFF

clone_size: .
j_call: TRBJ1-6
d_call: .
v_call: TRBV27
cdr3_nt: TGTGCCAGCAGTTTATCAGGGGGCTATAATTCACCCCTCCACTTT
cdr3_aa: CASSLSGGYNSPLHF